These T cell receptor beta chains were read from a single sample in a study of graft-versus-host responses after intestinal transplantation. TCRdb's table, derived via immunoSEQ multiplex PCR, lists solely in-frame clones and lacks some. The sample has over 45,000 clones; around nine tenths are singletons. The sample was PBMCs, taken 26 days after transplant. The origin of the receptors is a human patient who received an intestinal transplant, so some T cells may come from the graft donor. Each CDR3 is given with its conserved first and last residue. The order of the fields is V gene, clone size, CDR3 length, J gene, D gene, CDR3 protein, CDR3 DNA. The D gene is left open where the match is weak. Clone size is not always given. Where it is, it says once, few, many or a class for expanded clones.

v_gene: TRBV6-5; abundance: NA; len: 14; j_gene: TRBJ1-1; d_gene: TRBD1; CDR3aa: CASSDRQGMTEAFF; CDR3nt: TGTGCCAGCAGTGACCGACAGGGAATGACTGAAGCTTTCTTT
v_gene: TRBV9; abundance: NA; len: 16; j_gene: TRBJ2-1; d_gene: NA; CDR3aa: CASSPTPIQSGNEQFF; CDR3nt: TGTGCCAGCAGTCCAACGCCCATACAAAGCGGCAATGAGCAGTTCTTC
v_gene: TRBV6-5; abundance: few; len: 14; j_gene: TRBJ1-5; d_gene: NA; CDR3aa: CASSYSAGAQPQHF; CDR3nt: TGTGCCAGCAGTTACTCGGCAGGGGCTCAGCCCCAGCATTTT
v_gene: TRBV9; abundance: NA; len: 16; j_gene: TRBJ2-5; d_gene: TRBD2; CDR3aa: CASSVGASGGVMDQYF; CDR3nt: TGTGCCAGCAGCGTAGGGGCTAGCGGGGGGGTAATGGACCAGTACTTC
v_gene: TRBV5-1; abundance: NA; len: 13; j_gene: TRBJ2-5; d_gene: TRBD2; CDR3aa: CASSLTSGGASYF; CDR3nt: TGCGCCAGCAGCTTGACTAGCGGGGGGGCGAGTTACTTC
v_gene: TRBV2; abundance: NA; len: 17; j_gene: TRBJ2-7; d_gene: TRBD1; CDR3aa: CASSVSLGQGSSDEQYF; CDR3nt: TGTGCCAGCAGCGTGTCCCTCGGACAGGGAAGTTCGGACGAGCAGTACTTC
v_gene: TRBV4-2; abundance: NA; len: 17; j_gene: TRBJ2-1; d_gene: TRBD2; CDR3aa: CASSQALLAGGYNEQFF; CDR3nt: TGTGCCAGCAGCCAAGCCCTCTTAGCGGGGGGGTACAATGAGCAGTTCTTC
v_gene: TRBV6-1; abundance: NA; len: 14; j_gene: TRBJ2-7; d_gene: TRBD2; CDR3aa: CASRGRDYIGEQYF; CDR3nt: TGTGCCAGCAGGGGTCGGGACTACATCGGCGAGCAGTACTTC
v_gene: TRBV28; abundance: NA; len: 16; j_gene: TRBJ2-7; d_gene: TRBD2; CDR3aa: CASSLHRTSGRAEKYF; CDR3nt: TGTGCCAGCAGTTTACATCGGACTAGCGGGAGGGCCGAAAAGTACTTC
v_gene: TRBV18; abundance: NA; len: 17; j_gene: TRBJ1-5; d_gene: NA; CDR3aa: CASSPRGGQGINQPQHF; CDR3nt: TGTGCCAGCTCACCAAGAGGTGGGCAGGGGATTAATCAGCCCCAGCATTTT
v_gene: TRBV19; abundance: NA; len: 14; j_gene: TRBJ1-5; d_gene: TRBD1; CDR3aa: CASSIRDSNQPQHF; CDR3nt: TGTGCCAGTAGTATTCGGGACAGTAATCAGCCCCAGCATTTT
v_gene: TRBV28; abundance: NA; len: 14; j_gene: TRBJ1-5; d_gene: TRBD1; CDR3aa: CASSLTGAYQPQHF; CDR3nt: TGTGCCAGCAGTCTCACAGGGGCGTACCAGCCCCAGCATTTT
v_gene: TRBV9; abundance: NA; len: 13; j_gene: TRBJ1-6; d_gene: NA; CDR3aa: CASSVEYNSPLHF; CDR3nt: TGTGCCAGCAGCGTCGAGTATAATTCACCCCTCCACTTT
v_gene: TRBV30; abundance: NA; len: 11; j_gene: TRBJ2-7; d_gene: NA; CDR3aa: CAWSPGGEQYF; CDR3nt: TGTGCCTGGAGCCCAGGGGGGGAGCAGTACTTC
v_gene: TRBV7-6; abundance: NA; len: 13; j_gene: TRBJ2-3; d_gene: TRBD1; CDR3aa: CASRGTDTDTQYF; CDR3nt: TGTGCCAGCAGGGGGACAGACACAGATACGCAGTATTTT
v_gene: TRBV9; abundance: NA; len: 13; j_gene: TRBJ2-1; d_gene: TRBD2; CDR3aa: CASSKTSDNEQFF; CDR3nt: TGTGCCAGCAGCAAAACTAGCGACAATGAGCAGTTCTTC
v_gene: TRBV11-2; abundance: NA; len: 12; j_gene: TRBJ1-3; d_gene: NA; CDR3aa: CASSSVGNTIYF; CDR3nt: TGTGCCAGCAGCTCGGTGGGAAACACCATATATTTT
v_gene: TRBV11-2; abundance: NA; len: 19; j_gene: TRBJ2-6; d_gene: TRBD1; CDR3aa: CASSPPLGTANSGANVLTF; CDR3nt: TGTGCCAGCAGCCCCCCATTAGGGACAGCGAACTCTGGGGCCAACGTCCTGACTTTC
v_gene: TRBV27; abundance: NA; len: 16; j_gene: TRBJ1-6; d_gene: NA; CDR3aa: CASSPTPGYPSSPLHF; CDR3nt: TGTGCCAGCAGTCCGACCCCGGGGTATCCAAGTTCACCCCTCCACTTT
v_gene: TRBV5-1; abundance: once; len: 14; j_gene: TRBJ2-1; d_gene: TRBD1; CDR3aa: CASSLGQGEDEQFF; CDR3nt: TGCGCCAGCAGCTTGGGACAGGGGGAGGATGAGCAGTTCTTC
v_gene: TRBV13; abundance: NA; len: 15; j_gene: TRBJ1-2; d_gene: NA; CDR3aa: CASSLSRAAGYGYTF; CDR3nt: TGTGCCAGCAGCTTAAGCCGAGCGGCGGGGTATGGCTACACCTTC
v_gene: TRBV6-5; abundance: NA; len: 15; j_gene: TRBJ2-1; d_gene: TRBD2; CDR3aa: CASSYSGGGPNEQFF; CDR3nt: TGTGCCAGCAGTTACTCGGGGGGAGGGCCCAATGAGCAGTTCTTC
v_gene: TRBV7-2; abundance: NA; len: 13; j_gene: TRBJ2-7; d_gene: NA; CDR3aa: CAIRSGSNYEQYF; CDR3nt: TGTGCCATCCGGAGCGGCTCGAACTACGAGCAGTACTTC
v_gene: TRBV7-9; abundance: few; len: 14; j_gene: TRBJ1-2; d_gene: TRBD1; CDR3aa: CASRGQGINYGYTF; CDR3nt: TGTGCCAGCAGGGGACAGGGTATCAACTATGGCTACACCTTC
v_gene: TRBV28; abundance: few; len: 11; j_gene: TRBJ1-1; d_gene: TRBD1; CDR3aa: CASSVDRGAFF; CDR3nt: TGTGCCAGCAGTGTCGACAGGGGGGCTTTCTTT
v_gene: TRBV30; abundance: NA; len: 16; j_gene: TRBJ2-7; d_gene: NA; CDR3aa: CAWSVHSSLSSYEQYF; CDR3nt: TGTGCCTGGAGTGTACATAGCAGCTTGAGCTCCTACGAGCAGTACTTC
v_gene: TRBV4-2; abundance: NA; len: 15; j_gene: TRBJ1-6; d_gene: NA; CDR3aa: CASSQDHGYSAPLHF; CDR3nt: TGTGCCAGCAGCCAAGATCACGGGTATTCGGCACCCCTCCACTTT
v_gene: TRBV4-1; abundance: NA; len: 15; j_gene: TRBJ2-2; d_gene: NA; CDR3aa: CASSQDLANTGELFF; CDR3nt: TGCGCCAGCAGCCAAGATTTAGCGAACACCGGGGAGCTGTTTTTT
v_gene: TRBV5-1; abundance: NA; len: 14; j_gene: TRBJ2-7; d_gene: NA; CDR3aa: CASSLDSSSYEQYF; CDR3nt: TGCGCCAGCAGCTTGGACAGTAGCTCCTACGAGCAGTACTTC
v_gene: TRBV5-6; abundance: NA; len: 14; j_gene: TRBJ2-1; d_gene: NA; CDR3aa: CASGELASYNEQFF; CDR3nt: TGTGCCAGCGGCGAGTTAGCCTCCTACAATGAGCAGTTCTTC
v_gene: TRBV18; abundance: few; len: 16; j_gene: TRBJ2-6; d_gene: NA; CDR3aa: CASSQGTPSGANVLTF; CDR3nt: TGTGCCAGCTCACAGGGGACTCCCTCTGGGGCCAACGTCCTGACTTTC
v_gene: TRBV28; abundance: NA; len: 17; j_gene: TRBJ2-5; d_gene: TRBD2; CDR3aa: CASSIHGLAGPQETQYF; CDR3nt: TGTGCCAGCAGCATCCACGGACTAGCGGGGCCACAAGAGACCCAGTACTTC
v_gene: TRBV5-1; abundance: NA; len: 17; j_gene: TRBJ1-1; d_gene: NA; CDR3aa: CASSLTVDRSPNTEAFF; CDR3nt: TGCGCCAGCAGCTTGACGGTAGACAGGAGCCCGAACACTGAAGCTTTCTTT
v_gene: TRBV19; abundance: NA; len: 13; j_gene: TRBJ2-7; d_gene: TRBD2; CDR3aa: CASSSTGRGGQYF; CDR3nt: TGTGCCAGTAGTTCCACGGGGCGCGGGGGGCAGTACTTC
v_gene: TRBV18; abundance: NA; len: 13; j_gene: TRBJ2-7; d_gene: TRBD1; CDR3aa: CASSRQGPYEQYF; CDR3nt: TGTGCCAGCTCCAGACAGGGCCCCTACGAGCAGTACTTC
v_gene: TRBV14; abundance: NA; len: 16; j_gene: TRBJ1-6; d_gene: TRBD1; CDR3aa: CASSQRWNRGKSPLHF; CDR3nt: TGTGCCAGCAGCCAAAGGTGGAACAGGGGTAAATCACCCCTCCACTTT
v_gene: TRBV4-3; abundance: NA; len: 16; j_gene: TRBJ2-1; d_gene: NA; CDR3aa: CASSQGVSRSYNEQFF; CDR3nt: TGCGCCAGCAGCCAAGGGGTCTCGCGGAGCTACAATGAGCAGTTCTTC
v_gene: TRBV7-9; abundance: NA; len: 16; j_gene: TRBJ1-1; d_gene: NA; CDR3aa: CASSARGGRENTEAFF; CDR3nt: TGTGCCAGCAGCGCCCGTGGCGGGAGGGAGAACACTGAAGCTTTCTTT
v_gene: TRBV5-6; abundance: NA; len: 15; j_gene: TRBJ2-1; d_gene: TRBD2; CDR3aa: CASSLPSGGNNEQFF; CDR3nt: TGTGCCAGCAGCTTGCCGAGCGGGGGGAACAATGAGCAGTTCTTC
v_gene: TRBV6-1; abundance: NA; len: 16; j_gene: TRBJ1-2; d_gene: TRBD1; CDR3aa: CASSEQGTGGDYGYTF; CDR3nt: TGTGCCAGCAGTGAACAAGGGACAGGGGGCGACTATGGCTACACCTTC
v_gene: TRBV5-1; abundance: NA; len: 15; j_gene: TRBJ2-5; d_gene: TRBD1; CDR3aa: CASSYSQGAQETQYF; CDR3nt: TGCGCCAGCAGCTATTCCCAGGGGGCCCAAGAGACCCAGTACTTC
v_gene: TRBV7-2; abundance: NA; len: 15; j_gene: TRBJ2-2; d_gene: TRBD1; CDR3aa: CASSLRQGNTGELFF; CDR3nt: TGTGCCAGCAGCTTAAGACAGGGAAACACCGGGGAGCTGTTTTTT
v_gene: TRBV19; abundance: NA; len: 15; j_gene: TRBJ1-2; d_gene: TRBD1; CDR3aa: CASSIDVSDRTGYTF; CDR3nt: TGTGCCAGTAGTATCGATGTCTCGGACAGGACAGGCTACACCTTC
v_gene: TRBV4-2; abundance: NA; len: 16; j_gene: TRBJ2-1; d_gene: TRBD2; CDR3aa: CASSQEAGGGHNEQFF; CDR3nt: TGTGCCAGCAGCCAAGAGGCGGGGGGCGGACACAATGAGCAGTTCTTC
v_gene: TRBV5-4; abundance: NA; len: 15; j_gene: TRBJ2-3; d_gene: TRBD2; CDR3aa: CASSLRGGLADTQYF; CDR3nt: TGTGCCAGCAGCTTACGGGGGGGCCTTGCAGATACGCAGTATTTT
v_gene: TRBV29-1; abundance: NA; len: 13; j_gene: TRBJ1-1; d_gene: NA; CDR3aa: CSTQGSLGTEAFF; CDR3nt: TGCAGCACCCAGGGATCCTTGGGGACTGAAGCTTTCTTT
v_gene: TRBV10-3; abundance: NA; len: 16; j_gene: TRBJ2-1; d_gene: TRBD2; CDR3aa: CAISESNAGLAFEQFF; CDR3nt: TGTGCCATCAGTGAGTCGAACGCGGGACTAGCATTTGAGCAGTTCTTC
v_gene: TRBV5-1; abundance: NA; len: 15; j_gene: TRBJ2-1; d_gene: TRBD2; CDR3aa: CASSQGLAGDNEQFF; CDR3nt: TGCGCCAGCAGCCAGGGACTAGCGGGGGACAATGAGCAGTTCTTC
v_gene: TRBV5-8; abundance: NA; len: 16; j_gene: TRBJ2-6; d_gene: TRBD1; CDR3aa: CASSPRQGSGANVLTF; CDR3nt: TGTGCCAGCAGCCCGCGACAGGGCTCTGGGGCCAACGTCCTGACTTTC
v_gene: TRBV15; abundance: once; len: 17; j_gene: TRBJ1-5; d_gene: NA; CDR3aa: CATSRDRMGGVNQPQHF; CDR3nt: TGTGCCACCAGCAGAGATAGGATGGGAGGGGTCAATCAGCCCCAGCATTTT
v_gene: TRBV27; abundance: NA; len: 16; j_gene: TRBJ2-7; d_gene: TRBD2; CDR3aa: CASSLSLAETPYEQYF; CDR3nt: TGTGCCAGCAGTTTATCGCTAGCGGAGACCCCGTACGAGCAGTACTTC
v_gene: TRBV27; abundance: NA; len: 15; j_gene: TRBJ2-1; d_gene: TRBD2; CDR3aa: CASSPTRLAGGSEFF; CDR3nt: TGTGCCAGCAGTCCGACCCGACTAGCGGGAGGGTCGGAGTTCTTC
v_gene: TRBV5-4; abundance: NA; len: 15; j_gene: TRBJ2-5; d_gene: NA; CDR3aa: CASSLVGATQETQYF; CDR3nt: TGTGCCAGCAGCTTGGTGGGGGCGACTCAAGAGACCCAGTACTTC
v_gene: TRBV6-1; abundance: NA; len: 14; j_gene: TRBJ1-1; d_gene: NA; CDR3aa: CASDRGGLNTEAFF; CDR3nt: TGTGCCAGCGACCGCGGGGGTCTGAACACTGAAGCTTTCTTT
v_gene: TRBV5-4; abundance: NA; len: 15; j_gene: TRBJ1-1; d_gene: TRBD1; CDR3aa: CASSNPRDSNTEAFF; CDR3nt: TGTGCCAGCAGCAACCCTCGGGACAGTAACACTGAAGCTTTCTTT